Presented here are 11 T cell receptor beta chains from one specimen sequenced in a study of cytomegalovirus exposure and HLA in healthy donors. PCR primers comprised 60 Vbeta and 13 Jbeta primers. Sequenced by immunoSEQ multiplex PCR; TCRdb stores in-frame clones only, minus some. The sample lists roughly 120,000 clones, around three quarters seen once, with 1.5% to 2% in the top ten. Sequencing was carried out using PBMCs. The source is a man aged 18-30 years in good health and CMV-seronegative.

This rearrangement joins TRBV7-2 to TRBJ2-1; a possible D gene is TRBD2 (6 bases). The CDR3 has 14 amino acids. Germline V gives CDR1 SGHTA, CDR2 FQGNSA. Trimming stripped 3 bases from V and 7 bases from J, with 13 bases between. The CDR3 spells CASSFRLGNNEQFF. Written as DNA, the CDR3 is TGTGCCAGCAGCTTCAGACTAGGTAATAATGAGCAGTTCTTC. Full variable domain (remainder filled in from reference TRBV7-2 and TRBJ2-1): GAGVSQSPSNKVTEKGKDVELRCDPISGHTALYWYRQSLGQGLEFLIYFQGNSAPDKSGLPSDRFSAERTGGSVSTLTIQRTQQEDSAVYLCASSFRLGNNEQFFGPGTRLTVL.

V usage is TRBV4-3 and J usage is TRBJ2-1; maybe TRBD2 (6 bases). CDR1 LGHNA and CDR2 YSLEER come from the germline V gene. The CDR3 spans 17 residues. V gave up 2 bases and J gave up 7 bases, with 21 bases separating them. The CDR3 is CASSQYSGPEIRNEQFF. CDR3 bases: TGCGCCAGCAGCCAATATAGCGGACCCGAGATCAGGAATGAGCAGTTCTTC.

The genes are TRBV7-9 and TRBJ2-7, with 7 bases lining up with TRBD2. Germline values: CDR1 SEHNR, CDR2 FQNEAQ (reference sequence). The CDR3 is made up of 13 amino acids. V shed 4 bases, J shed 2 bases, and the junction held 2 bases outside the gene matches. In DNA, the CDR3 is TGTGCCAGCAGCTCCGGACTAGCCTACGAGCAGTACTTC. Its protein product is CASSSGLAYEQYF.

This clone has only a few counts. The chain has TRBV11-2 and TRBJ2-5, with TRBD1 identical over 8 bases. The CDR3 covers 14 residues. Looked up from germline, CDR1 is SGHAT and CDR2 is FQNNGV. Trimming cost V 3 bases and J 5 bases; bases outside gene matches: 5. The DNA of the CDR3 is TGTGCCAGCAGCTTCAGGGGGCGCGGGGAGACCCAGTACTTC. It yields the protein CASSFRGRGETQYF. The whole variable domain, filled in from reference TRBV11-2 and TRBJ2-5, reads EAGVAQSPRYKIIEKRQSVAFWCNPISGHATLYWYQQILGQGPKLLIQFQNNGVVDDSQLPKDRFSAERLKGVDSTLKIQPAKLEDSAVYLCASSFRGRGETQYFGPGTRLLVL.

This chain uses TRBV13 with TRBJ2-7, with 14 bases matching TRBD2. The V segment lost 0 bases and the J segment 5 bases; nucleotides outside the gene matches: 6. In germline, CDR1 is PRHDT, CDR2 FYEKMQ (reference sequence). The CDR3 loop spans 17 amino acids. DNA for the CDR3: TGTGCCAGCAGCTTAGGGGGACTAGCGGGAGATCTAGACGAGCAGTACTTC. Translation: CASSLGGLAGDLDEQYF. Drawing the rest from reference TRBV13 and TRBJ2-7, the complete variable domain is AAGVIQSPRHLIKEKRETATLKCYPIPRHDTVYWYQQGPGQDPQFLISFYEKMQSDKGSIPDRFSAQQFSDYHSELNMSSLELGDSALYFCASSLGGLAGDLDEQYFGPGTRLTVT.

J is TRBJ2-4 and V is TRBV28, with D perhaps TRBD1 (6 bases). With 2 bases removed from V and 6 bases from J, the gap between germline ends came to 11 bases. Germline V lookup: CDR1 MDHEN, CDR2 SYDVKM. The CDR3 contains 14 residues. CDR3 sequence reads: CASSLGGQLNIQYF. The CDR3 nucleotides are TGTGCCAGCAGTTTAGGCGGACAGTTAAACATTCAGTACTTC. The full variable domain, its missing parts supplied by reference TRBV28 and TRBJ2-4, is DVKVTQSSRYLVKRTGEKVFLECVQDMDHENMFWYRQDPGLGLRLIYFSYDVKMKEKGDIPEGYSVSREKKERFSLILESASTNQTSMYLCASSLGGQLNIQYFGAGTRLSVL.

This clone showed up just a few times. CDR3 in DNA: TGTGCCAGCAGCTTAAATCGACAGGGCCCTACTGGCGAGCAGTACTTC. Protein sequence: CASSLNRQGPTGEQYF. V gene TRBV7-9 combines with J gene TRBJ2-5; 7 nucleotides line up with TRBD1. The J call may be mistaken, given a closer DNA end match to TRBJ2-7. The CDR3 loop spans 16 amino acids. Germline CDR1 reads SEHNR; CDR2 reads FQNEAQ (reference sequence).

V usage is TRBV13 and J usage is TRBJ1-2; D is ambiguous. Between the trimmed V and J ends, which lost 8 bases and 0 bases, there was a span of 16 bases. The CDR3 sequence is 15 residues long. The V gene's germline CDR1 is PRHDT and CDR2 FYEKMQ (reference sequence). CDR3 sequence: CASGTTAGTNYGYTF. In DNA, the CDR3 is TGTGCCAGCGGCACTACAGCGGGGACTAACTATGGCTACACCTTC.

CDR3 amino acids: CASSESPPGSYNEQFF. The CDR3 DNA reads TGTGCCAGCAGTGAAAGTCCCCCGGGCTCCTACAATGAGCAGTTCTTC. The rearrangement links TRBV2 to TRBJ2-1; D not resolved. Trimming removed 2 bases at V and 0 bases at J, with 11 bases between. Germline-derived CDR1 and CDR2 are SNHLY and FYNNEI. This CDR3 has 16 residues.

The V and J genes are TRBV19 and TRBJ2-3; 9 bases align to TRBD1. The CDR3 loop spans 14 amino acids. Germline CDR1 reads LNHDA; CDR2 reads SQIVND (reference sequence). Losses at the gene ends were 1 base for V and 4 bases for J; bases not matched to a gene: 0. In DNA, the CDR3 is TGTGCCAGTAGTATAGGACAGGGGGCAGATACGCAGTATTTT. Encoded protein: CASSIGQGADTQYF.

The J gene is TRBJ2-5, the V gene TRBV29-1; TRBD2 matches at 16 bases. The CDR3 is made up of 16 amino acids. With 3 bases clipped from V and 5 bases from J, the junction kept 6 bases outside the gene matches. Per germline, CDR1 SQVTM and CDR2 ANQGSEA. Here the CDR3 DNA reads TGCAGCGTTGAGGGACTAGCGGGAGGGCAGCGGGAGACCCAGTACTTC. Translation: CSVEGLAGGQRETQYF.